This T cell receptor (beta chain) is from a study of T cell responses to AZD1222 COVID-19 vaccine. Germline CDR1 is SGHRS and CDR2 is YFSETQ. The CDR3 length is 15 residues. V dropped 4 bases and J dropped 5 bases, with 15 bases sitting between them. Sequencing used immunoSEQ multiplex PCR; TCRdb keeps in-frame clones, though not all of them. The sample consists of 140,000 to 150,000 clones, 80% to 95% of them appearing once. The chain joins TRBV5-1 to TRBJ2-2; D is perhaps TRBD1 (6 bases). The sample consisted of peripheral blood, taken on day 0 of AZD1222 vaccination. The TCR originated in an adult in good health. DNA for the CDR3: TGCGCCAGCAGCGCCGGACAGTTAATGACCGGGGAGCTGTTTTTT. It translates to CASSAGQLMTGELFF.